The 13 T cell receptor beta chains reported below all come from one sample, sequenced in a study of blood T cells in healthy people across ages. A second 7 to 11 cycle PCR used barcoded and J-beta primers. TCRdb passed the 5' RACE reads through MiXCR, listing each CDR3 protein once. This repertoire shows roughly 700,000 distinct CDR3 sequences, approximately 30% found once; its top ten account for approximately 15%. The sequencing input was blood. These TCRs come from an elderly woman in good health.

The V and J genes are TRBV7-2 and TRBJ2-5, with 12 bases that match TRBD2. Gene TRBJ2-7 matches the end of the DNA better, so the J call may be wrong. There are 18 residues in the CDR3. Per the germline V gene, CDR1 is SGHTA and CDR2 is FQGNSA. The CDR3 protein is CASSLGRGGLAGFYEQYF. Here the CDR3 DNA reads TGTGCCAGCAGCTTAGGTCGTGGAGGACTAGCGGGATTCTACGAGCAGTACTTC.

The chain employs TRBV5-1 and TRBJ2-3, with 11 positions matching TRBD2. Germline V lookup: CDR1 SGHRS, CDR2 YFSETQ. J was trimmed by 2 bases and V by 0 bases; bases with no gene match: 11. This CDR3 spans 19 amino acids. CDR3 sequence: CASSLGSASGGRYTDTQYF. As DNA, the CDR3 is TGCGCCAGCAGCTTGGGGTCGGCTAGCGGGGGGAGATACACAGATACGCAGTATTTT.

This clonotype appeared many times. This chain links TRBV20-1 with TRBJ1-6; D is ambiguous. The germline CDR1 and CDR2 sequences are DFQATT and SNEGSKA (reference sequence). Trimming removed 0 bases at V and 6 bases at J, with 6 bases between. The CDR3 length is 13 residues. The CDR3 spells CSARDLRNSPLHF. In DNA form, the CDR3 reads TGCAGTGCTAGAGATTTACGTAATTCACCCCTCCACTTT.

The CDR3 DNA is TGTGCCAGTAGTTTAGGACAGGACCTCTCCTACAATGAGCAGTTCTTC. This codes for CASSLGQDLSYNEQFF. The chain carries TRBV19 and TRBJ2-1; TRBD1 aligns across 7 bases. Germline CDR1 and CDR2: LNHDA and SQIVND (reference sequence). The CDR3 has 16 residues. The trim removed 5 bases at V and 0 bases at J, leaving 7 bases unmatched.

The table lists this clonotype with many counts. The chain has TRBV29-1 and TRBJ2-7; TRBD1 matches 8 bases. Losses at the gene ends were 4 bases for V and 6 bases for J; bases not matched to a gene: 5. There are 12 residues in the CDR3. Germline CDR1 SQVTM, CDR2 ANQGSEA. In DNA form, the CDR3 reads TGCAGCGTTGGACAGGGGAGGAGCGAGCAGTACTTC. It is translated as CSVGQGRSEQYF.

The chain employs TRBV12-3 or TRBV12-4 and TRBJ2-2; D is unclear. Trimming shortened V by 3 bases and J by 7 bases, and 6 bases separated the two germline ends. This CDR3 contains 12 residues. CDR3 bases: TGTGCCAGCAGTTTTAATCTCGGGGAGCTGTTTTTT. The encoded protein is CASSFNLGELFF.

This clonotype was picked up many times. The genes are TRBV6-5 and TRBJ1-2; D possibly corresponds to TRBD1 (6 bases). Germline assignment: CDR1 MNHEY and CDR2 SVGAGI. CDR3 length: 14 residues. Trimming cost V 2 bases and J 8 bases, with 15 bases left between them. CDR3 nucleotide sequence: TGTGCCAGCAGTTACGCTCAGGGGAAGGGCGGCTACACCTTC. It translates to CASSYAQGKGGYTF.

This clonotype was seen at least ten times. The V call is TRBV12-3 or TRBV12-4, the J call TRBJ1-2; D may be TRBD1 (5 bases). Trimming took off 6 bases at V and 3 bases at J, with 14 bases between the two ends. This CDR3 region has 14 residues. Here the CDR3 reads CASRPAGTYYGYTF. The CDR3 DNA is TGTGCCAGCAGACCCGCCGGGACTTACTATGGCTACACCTTC.

Regarding this clonotype: Given a much more abundant clone one base away, this may be a read error. The gene calls are TRBV20-1 and TRBJ2-5; no clear D. The V end lost 7 bases, the J end lost 0 bases, and 12 bases lay between the germline ends. The CDR3 sequence is 13 residues long. Germline assignment: CDR1 DFQATT and CDR2 SNEGSKA (reference sequence). CDR3 sequence reads: CSVSLQNQETQYF. CDR3 nucleotide sequence: TGCAGTGTTAGCTTACAGAACCAAGAGACCCAGTACTTC.

This clonotype was seen repeatedly, ten times or more. The chain links TRBV21-1 to TRBJ2-1; the table gives TRBD2 as D, unverified against the DNA. TRBV21-1 is tagged as a pseudogene. The CDR3 contains 14 residues. The CDR3 DNA reads as TGTGCCAGCGCGGGACTAGGATACTACAATGAGCAGTTCTTC. Translation: CASAGLGYYNEQFF.

This clonotype has only a few counts. The chain employs TRBV7-3 and TRBJ2-5, with 8 bases that match TRBD1. The CDR3 consists of 15 residues. CDR1 and CDR2 from the germline V gene are SGHTA and FQGTGA. After removal of 0 bases from V and 3 bases from J, the junction contained 3 bases not matched to a gene. The CDR3 region is CASSLTGTGKETQYF. The CDR3 nucleotides are TGTGCCAGCAGCTTAACCGGGACAGGAAAAGAGACCCAGTACTTC.

This clonotype was counted many times. The V gene is TRBV5-1, the J gene TRBJ1-2, with no clear D. The germline V gene has CDR1 SGHRS and CDR2 YFSETQ. V was cut by 4 bases and J by 2 bases, with 12 bases left in between. This CDR3 has 14 residues. In DNA, the CDR3 is TGCGCCAGCAGCCCCGGGGAAGGGAACTATGGCTACACCTTC. It encodes CASSPGEGNYGYTF.

The count of this clonotype is one. The chain has TRBV7-9 and TRBJ2-1; 7 bases are a match to TRBD2. CDR1 is SEHNR, CDR2 FQNEAQ, per germline (reference sequence). Trimming took 4 bases from V and 4 from J; bases not matched to a gene: 10. The length of the CDR3 is 16 residues. This CDR3 reads CASSYEAGHRYNEQFF. The CDR3 DNA sequence: TGTGCCAGCAGCTACGAAGCGGGGCACCGTTACAATGAGCAGTTCTTC.